These T cell receptor beta chains were read from a single sample in a study of blood T cell repertoires in COVID-19. Libraries were prepared by immunoSEQ multiplex PCR; TCRdb keeps only in-frame clonotypes and omits some of them. This table holds about 210,000 clones, 80% to 85% found once. Sequencing was done on a sample of peripheral blood. These receptors came from an elderly woman with COVID-19, enrolled during active disease. Both conserved end residues are part of each CDR3. A D gene is named only where the DNA matches it firmly. Size is stated for part of the rows, as once, few or many counts, or as a class when the clone is expanded.

j_call clone_size v_call d_call cdr3_aa cdr3_nt
TRBJ2-3 NA TRBV27 NA CASSEAGRTDTQYF TGTGCCAGCAGTGAAGCAGGGAGGACAGATACGCAGTATTTT
TRBJ1-4 once TRBV3-1/TRBV3-2 NA CASSSLMTGRNEKLFF TGTGCCAGCAGCTCCTTAATGACGGGTCGAAATGAAAAACTGTTTTTT
TRBJ1-5 NA TRBV7-2 NA CASSLVSYSNQPQHF TGTGCCAGCAGCTTAGTTAGCTATAGCAATCAGCCCCAGCATTTT
TRBJ1-3 few TRBV28 TRBD1 CASGLGQTKSSSGNTIYF TGTGCCAGCGGACTGGGACAGACCAAATCGAGCTCTGGAAACACCATATATTTT
TRBJ2-2 NA TRBV28 NA CASSFVLGNTGELFF TGTGCCAGCAGTTTCGTCCTAGGGAACACCGGGGAGCTGTTTTTT
TRBJ1-4 NA TRBV6-6 NA CASSSSGEKLFF TGTGCCAGCAGTTCATCCGGGGAAAAACTGTTTTTT
TRBJ1-5 NA TRBV2 TRBD1 CASSESRTGVQPQHF TGTGCCAGCAGTGAATCCCGGACAGGGGTTCAGCCCCAGCATTTT
TRBJ2-1 NA TRBV7-6 NA CASSPPVGQGMNEQFF TGTGCCAGCAGCCCCCCGGTGGGGCAGGGGATGAATGAGCAGTTCTTC
TRBJ1-2 NA TRBV11-2 NA CASSLTGEYGYTF TGTGCCAGCAGCTTAACGGGGGAGTATGGCTACACCTTC
TRBJ1-3 NA TRBV11-2 TRBD1 CASSLAIIQGTLNTIYF TGTGCCAGCAGCTTAGCAATAATACAGGGGACTTTAAACACCATATATTTT
TRBJ1-1 NA TRBV20-1 NA CISGPYTEAFF TGCATTTCAGGTCCCTACACTGAAGCTTTCTTT
TRBJ1-1 NA TRBV1 NA CTSSQPETGANQNTEAFF TGCACCAGCAGCCAGCCTGAGACAGGGGCGAACCAGAACACTGAAGCTTTCTTT
TRBJ1-5 once TRBV6-6 NA CASRYEGMRNSQPQHF TGTGCCAGCAGATATGAGGGTATGCGGAATTCTCAGCCCCAGCATTTT
TRBJ2-3 NA TRBV27 TRBD2 CASSFFAGGKDTQYF TGTGCCAGCAGTTTTTTTGCGGGGGGGAAAGATACGCAGTATTTT
TRBJ2-1 few TRBV2 NA CASSEAVTLSSYNEQFF TGTGCCAGCAGTGAAGCGGTGACACTGAGCTCCTACAATGAGCAGTTCTTC
TRBJ1-1 NA TRBV25-1 TRBD1 CASTGTIPGQGGTEAFF TGTGCCAGTACCGGCACAATACCCGGACAGGGAGGCACTGAAGCTTTCTTT
TRBJ1-1 NA TRBV18 NA CASSPPKGLNTEAFF TGTGCCAGCTCACCACCGAAGGGGCTGAACACTGAAGCTTTCTTT
TRBJ2-1 few TRBV25-1 TRBD1 CASSASTGSYNEQFF TGTGCCAGCAGTGCCTCGACAGGGTCCTACAATGAGCAGTTCTTC
TRBJ1-2 once TRBV24-1 TRBD1 CATSDATGVSYGYTF TGTGCCACCAGTGATGCGACAGGGGTGAGCTATGGCTACACCTTC
TRBJ2-7 NA TRBV6-5 TRBD1 CASSSPRTGGNEQYF TGTGCCAGCAGTTCTCCTCGGACAGGGGGCAACGAGCAGTACTTC
TRBJ1-5 NA TRBV7-2 TRBD1 CASSLRQGDNQPQHF TGTGCCAGCAGCTTGAGACAGGGGGACAATCAGCCCCAGCATTTT
TRBJ2-5 once TRBV5-1 NA CASSTAPGAGETQYF TGCGCCAGCAGCACCGCCCCGGGAGCGGGAGAGACCCAGTACTTC
TRBJ2-7 NA TRBV28 TRBD1 CASRKTGGSSYEQYF TGTGCCAGCAGGAAAACAGGGGGTTCATCTTACGAGCAGTACTTC
TRBJ2-5 many TRBV11-2 NA CASSLAHLGRETQYF TGTGCCAGCAGCTTAGCCCATCTAGGCAGAGAGACCCAGTACTTC
TRBJ2-3 NA TRBV5-1 NA CASSLEARTDTQYF TGCGCCAGCAGCTTGGAGGCTAGGACAGATACGCAGTATTTT
TRBJ1-2 NA TRBV28 TRBD1 CASRLGQGLYGYTF TGTGCCAGCAGGCTGGGACAGGGTTTGTACGGCTACACCTTC
TRBJ1-6 NA TRBV7-2 NA CASSLVHGVNSPLHF TGTGCCAGCAGCTTAGTACACGGGGTTAATTCACCCCTCCACTTT
TRBJ1-2 NA TRBV28 TRBD1 CASSLFGQVDGYTF TGTGCCAGCAGTTTATTCGGACAGGTCGATGGCTACACCTTC
TRBJ2-3 NA TRBV7-2 NA CAATPGGGARDTQYF TGTGCCGCAACCCCAGGAGGGGGGGCCCGAGATACGCAGTATTTT
TRBJ1-3 once TRBV11-2 NA CASSLTTGTGNTIYF TGTGCCAGCAGCTTAACCACAGGGACAGGAAACACCATATATTTT
TRBJ1-4 NA TRBV3-1/TRBV3-2 NA CASSQGGVREKLFF TGTGCCAGCAGCCAAGGGGGGGTGCGGGAAAAACTGTTTTTT
TRBJ1-1 NA TRBV19 TRBD1 CASSTTGPEAFF TGTGCCAGTAGTACGACAGGGCCCGAAGCTTTCTTT
TRBJ1-1 NA TRBV12-3/TRBV12-4 TRBD1 CASSRQGQAFF TGTGCCAGCAGCAGACAGGGACAAGCTTTCTTT
TRBJ2-4 NA TRBV3-1/TRBV3-2 TRBD1 CASSPLDREKLSDLRLAKNIQYF TGTGCCAGCAGCCCGCTCGACAGGGAGAAACTCTCTGACCTACGCCTAGCCAAAAACATTCAGTACTTC
TRBJ1-3 NA TRBV7-8 NA CASTPETGKGNTIYF TGTGCCAGCACCCCCGAAACGGGGAAAGGAAACACCATATATTTT
TRBJ1-1 NA TRBV3-1/TRBV3-2 TRBD1 CASSQDSGQGAMNTEAFF TGTGCCAGCAGCCAAGATTCCGGACAGGGGGCGATGAACACTGAAGCTTTCTTT
TRBJ1-1 NA TRBV7-9 NA CASSFLDISEAFF TGTGCCAGCAGCTTCCTTGACATATCTGAAGCTTTCTTT
TRBJ2-1 NA TRBV11-2 TRBD1 CASSLDSGQSYNEQFF TGTGCCAGCAGCTTAGATTCGGGACAGAGTTACAATGAGCAGTTCTTC
TRBJ2-1 NA TRBV6-5 TRBD1 CASSLTGELSYNEQFF TGTGCCAGCAGTTTAACAGGGGAATTATCCTACAATGAGCAGTTCTTC
TRBJ2-3 NA TRBV7-9 NA CASSPARGDTQYF TGTGCCAGCAGCCCAGCGAGGGGGGATACGCAGTATTTT
TRBJ1-2 NA TRBV7-2 NA CASSPPPRSGYTF TGTGCCAGCAGCCCTCCGCCGCGGTCTGGCTACACCTTC
TRBJ2-7 NA TRBV7-2 NA CASSGYYRGEQYF TGTGCCAGCAGCGGTTATTATCGAGGCGAGCAGTACTTC
TRBJ1-6 NA TRBV5-8 NA CASSLVLGGRVDSPLHF TGTGCCAGCAGCTTGGTTTTGGGGGGTAGAGTAGATTCACCCCTCCACTTT
TRBJ1-4 NA TRBV5-5 TRBD1 CASSTGTGGNEKLFF TGTGCCAGCAGCACCGGGACAGGAGGTAATGAAAAACTGTTTTTT
TRBJ2-1 few TRBV30 NA CAWSGGFDNEQFF TGTGCCTGGTCTGGAGGGTTCGACAATGAGCAGTTCTTC
TRBJ1-5 NA TRBV7-2 TRBD1 CASSPRQGADQPQHF TGTGCCAGCAGCCCTCGACAGGGGGCTGATCAGCCCCAGCATTTT
TRBJ1-2 NA TRBV5-3 TRBD1 CARSCQQGARGYTF TGTGCCAGAAGCTGCCAACAGGGGGCCCGTGGCTACACCTTC